One T cell receptor beta chain is described in this entry. The entry originates in a study of blood T cell repertoires in COVID-19. The V segment lost 3 bases and the J segment 8 bases; nucleotides outside the gene matches: 14. Germline V CDR1 and CDR2: MDHEN, SYDVKM. This CDR3 spans 18 amino acids. Measured with immunoSEQ multiplex PCR; TCRdb has only the in-frame clones, and not every one. Of approximately 200,000 clones listed, approximately 80% are singletons. The chain couples TRBV28 to TRBJ2-2, with 11 nucleotides matching TRBD2. Sequenced material: PBMCs or T cells enriched from blood (not recorded which). This clonotype was obtained from a woman aged 40 to 55 with acute COVID-19. CDR3 DNA: TGTGCCAGCAGTTTGGTACAAGTTAGCGGGAGGGCCAGGGGGGAGCTGTTTTTT. It yields the protein CASSLVQVSGRARGELFF.